One sample yielded the 11 T cell receptor beta chains listed below, sequenced in a study of radiotherapy plus CTLA-4 blockade in lung cancer. The data were produced by immunoSEQ multiplex PCR, yet TCRdb's version contains in-frame clones alone and is incomplete. The data contain some 73,000 clones, roughly 80% of them singletons. The source material was peripheral blood, sampled from a patient treated with radiotherapy plus ipilimumab. These receptors were collected from a human donor with non-small cell lung cancer whose response to radiotherapy plus ipilimumab could not be evaluated.

V and J are TRBV27 and TRBJ2-6; a possible D gene is TRBD1 (6 bases). Germline CDR1 MNHEY, CDR2 SMNVEV (reference sequence). The CDR3 loop spans 19 amino acids. V lost 1 base, J lost 2 bases, and 18 bases lay in between. The CDR3 protein is CASSLFFRVAGAGANVLTF. The CDR3 DNA reads TGTGCCAGCAGTTTATTCTTTCGGGTGGCAGGGGCTGGGGCCAACGTCCTGACTTTC.

This clone has just one count. V gene TRBV14 combines with J gene TRBJ1-1; D remains ambiguous. This CDR3 region has 15 residues. Looked up from germline, CDR1 is SGHDN and CDR2 is FVKESK. V lost 0 bases and J lost 0, with 8 bases in between. The CDR3 nucleotides read TGTGCCAGCAGCCAAGATTCAGGATTGAACACTGAAGCTTTCTTT. This gives the protein CASSQDSGLNTEAFF.

The genes are TRBV6-1 and TRBJ1-3, with D possibly TRBD1 on 5 matching bases. CDR3 length equals 14 residues. The germline V gene encodes CDR1 MNHNS and CDR2 SASEGT. The V end lost 7 bases, the J end lost 10 bases, and 20 bases lay between the germline ends. CDR3 amino acids: CASTSWTPPGTIYF. Here the CDR3 DNA reads TGTGCCAGCACTTCATGGACACCACCTGGGACCATATATTTT.

CDR3 nucleotide sequence: TGTGCCATCAGGGGGACTAGCGGGATGCTAGTCGACAATGAGCAGTTCTTC. This sequence encodes CAIRGTSGMLVDNEQFF. The rearrangement joins TRBV10-3 to TRBJ2-1; 13 bases map to TRBD2. The CDR3 length is 17 residues. Unmatched junction bases numbered 10, after V lost 6 bases and J lost 5 bases. Germline-derived CDR1 and CDR2 are ENHRY and SYGVKD.

The rearrangement uses TRBV19 and TRBJ1-2; tentative D call: TRBD1 (6 bases). The V end was cut by 0 bases, the J end by 2 bases, with 7 bases between. Germline-derived CDR1 and CDR2 are LNHDA and SQIVND (reference sequence). CDR3 length: 14 residues. The CDR3 DNA reads TGTGCCAGTAGTATAGACACAGGGAACTATGGCTACACCTTC. Its translation is CASSIDTGNYGYTF.

The genes are TRBV4-3 and TRBJ2-7; TRBD1 matches at 10 bases. The V and J ends lost 2 bases and 6 bases, in that order; junction bases with no gene match: 4. The length of the CDR3 is 14 residues. Germline V lookup: CDR1 LGHNA, CDR2 YSLEER. The CDR3 sequence is CASSQTGTGVEQYF. CDR3 bases: TGCGCCAGCAGCCAAACCGGGACAGGGGTCGAGCAGTACTTC.

This sequence joins TRBV5-4 and TRBJ1-4, with 7 positions matching TRBD1. The junction had 3 bases not matched to a gene; V was cut back by 4 bases and J by 0 bases. The CDR3 has 15 amino acids. Germline lookup yields CDR1 SGHNT and CDR2 YYREEE (reference sequence). The DNA of the CDR3 is TGTGCCAGCAGCCTCGGGACAGCAACTAATGAAAAACTGTTTTTT. Translating gives CASSLGTATNEKLFF.

The J gene is TRBJ1-2, the V gene TRBV6-1; 8 bases line up with TRBD1. This CDR3 spans 13 amino acids. The V segment lost 5 bases and the J segment 7 bases; nucleotides outside the gene matches: 6. The germline CDR1 and CDR2 sequences are MNHNS and SASEGT. The CDR3 DNA follows: TGTGCCAGCAGTTTGACAGGGGATAGTGGCTACACCTTC. Amino acids: CASSLTGDSGYTF.

The chain joins TRBV2 to TRBJ2-1; possible D gene TRBD2, 6 bases. Trimming pared 6 bases from V and 2 bases from J, leaving 14 bases between. CDR1 is SNHLY, CDR2 FYNNEI, per germline. The CDR3 totals 15 residues. As DNA, the CDR3 is TGTGCCAGCAGCCTCGGGGACTGGACCTACAATGAGCAGTTCTTC. Its translation is CASSLGDWTYNEQFF.

This clone has more than one count but fewer than ten. The chain carries TRBV7-2 and TRBJ1-5; D remains unclear. V dropped 1 base and J dropped 2 bases, with 9 bases sitting between them. CDR1 and CDR2 from the germline V gene are SGHTA and FQGNSA. CDR3 size: 15 residues. The CDR3: CASSLVWQGNQPQHF. DNA of the CDR3: TGTGCCAGCAGCTTAGTCTGGCAAGGCAATCAGCCCCAGCATTTT.

The chain joins TRBV28 to TRBJ1-5; no clear D gene. The ends were cut back, 6 bases at V and 5 bases at J, with 17 bases in the middle. The CDR3 has 15 residues. The germline V gene has CDR1 MDHEN and CDR2 SYDVKM. CDR3 sequence: CASSPGGVRDQPQHF. CDR3 DNA sequence: TGTGCCAGCAGCCCTGGCGGGGTTCGGGATCAGCCCCAGCATTTT.